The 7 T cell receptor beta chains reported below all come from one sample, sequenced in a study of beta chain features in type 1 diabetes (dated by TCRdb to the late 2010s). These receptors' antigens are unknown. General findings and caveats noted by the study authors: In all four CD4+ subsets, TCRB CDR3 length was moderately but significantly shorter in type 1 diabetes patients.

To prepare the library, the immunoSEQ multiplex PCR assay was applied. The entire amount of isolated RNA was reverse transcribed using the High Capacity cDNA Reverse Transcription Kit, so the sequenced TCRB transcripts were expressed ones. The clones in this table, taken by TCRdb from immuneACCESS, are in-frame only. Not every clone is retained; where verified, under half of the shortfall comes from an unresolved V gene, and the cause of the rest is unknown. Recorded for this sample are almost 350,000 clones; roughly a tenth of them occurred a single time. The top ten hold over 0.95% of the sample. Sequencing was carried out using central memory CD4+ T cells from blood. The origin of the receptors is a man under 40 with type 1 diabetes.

The DNA of the CDR3 is TGTGCCAGCAGCAAGACAGCCTACAATGAGCAGTTCTTC. This encodes CASSKTAYNEQFF. The chain employs TRBV5-6 and TRBJ2-1; TRBD1 is a possible D gene (5 bases). Germline-derived CDR1 and CDR2 are SGHDT and YYEEEE. The CDR3 spans 13 residues. V dropped 4 bases and J dropped 2 bases, with 7 bases sitting between them.

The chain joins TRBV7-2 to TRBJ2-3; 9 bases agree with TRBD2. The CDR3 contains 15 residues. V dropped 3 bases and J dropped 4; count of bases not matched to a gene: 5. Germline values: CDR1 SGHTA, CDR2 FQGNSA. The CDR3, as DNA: TGTGCCAGCAGCTTTACTAGCGGGTGGGCAGATACGCAGTATTTT. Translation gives CASSFTSGWADTQYF.

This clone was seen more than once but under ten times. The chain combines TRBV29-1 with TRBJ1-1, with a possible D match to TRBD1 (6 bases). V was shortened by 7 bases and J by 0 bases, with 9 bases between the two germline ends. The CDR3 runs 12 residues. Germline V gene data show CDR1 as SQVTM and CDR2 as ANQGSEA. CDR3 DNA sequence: TGCAGCGGGGGGGCCATGAACACTGAAGCTTTCTTT. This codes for CSGGAMNTEAFF.

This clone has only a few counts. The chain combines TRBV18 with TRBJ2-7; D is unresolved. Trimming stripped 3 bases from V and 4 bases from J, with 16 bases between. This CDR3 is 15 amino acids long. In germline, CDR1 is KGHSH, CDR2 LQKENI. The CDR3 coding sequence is TGTGCCAGCTCACCGTCTATGGGCCCTCAGTACGAGCAGTACTTC. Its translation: CASSPSMGPQYEQYF.

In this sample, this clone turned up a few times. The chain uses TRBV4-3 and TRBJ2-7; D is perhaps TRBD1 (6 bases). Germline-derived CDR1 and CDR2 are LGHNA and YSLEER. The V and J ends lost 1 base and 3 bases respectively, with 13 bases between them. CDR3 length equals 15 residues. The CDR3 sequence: CASSQGTVLFYEQYF. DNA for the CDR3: TGCGCCAGCAGCCAAGGGACAGTCCTCTTCTACGAGCAGTACTTC.

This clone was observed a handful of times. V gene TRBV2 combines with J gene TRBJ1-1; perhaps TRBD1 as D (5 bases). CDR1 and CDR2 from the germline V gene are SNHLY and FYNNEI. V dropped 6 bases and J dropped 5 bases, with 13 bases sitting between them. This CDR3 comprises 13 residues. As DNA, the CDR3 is TGTGCCAGCAGGTTAACACGGGGGACTGAAGCTTTCTTT. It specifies CASRLTRGTEAFF.

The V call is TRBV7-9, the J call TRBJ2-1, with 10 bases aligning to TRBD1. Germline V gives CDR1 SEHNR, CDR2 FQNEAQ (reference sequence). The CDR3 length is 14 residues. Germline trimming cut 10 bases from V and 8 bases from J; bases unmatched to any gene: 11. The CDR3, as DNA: TGTGCCAAGACTGACAGGGGGCAGGACGATGAGCAGTTCTTC. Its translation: CAKTDRGQDDEQFF.